This T cell receptor beta chain came from a study of tumor-infiltrating lymphocytes in localized non-small cell lung cancer. Profiled with immunoSEQ multiplex PCR; TCRdb holds only in-frame clones, not every one. The table has 9,500 to 11,000 clones, under 80% seen once. The CDR3 totals 17 residues. Germline values: CDR1 MGHRA, CDR2 YSYEKL. V lost 1 base to trimming and J lost 0 bases, with 15 bases between them. This sequence joins TRBV4-1 and TRBJ1-2; D is unclear. The sequenced material came from uninvolved lung tissue not adjacent to the tumor. The receptor's source is a human donor with non-small cell lung cancer. The CDR3: CASSQVPGLLSNYGYTF. The DNA of the CDR3 is TGCGCCAGCAGCCAAGTCCCAGGACTTCTATCTAACTATGGCTACACCTTC.